The present T cell receptor beta chain was sequenced within a study of regulatory T cells in long-lasting Graves disease. Study-level points and caveats: Persistent-disease Graves' patients showed less TCR diversity than new cases.

Building the TCR beta libraries relied on iRepertoire HTBI primers, and CDR3 regions underwent Arm-PCR. Each CDR3 protein is one row after TCRdb ran MiXCR on the multiplex PCR reads. The sample consists of approximately 440,000 distinct CDR3 sequences, 23% of them appearing once. This clonotype was found a few times. Its antigen is currently unknown. Time point: persistent/refractory GD, antithyroid drugs over 5 years with positive TRAb. Scientists built the TCR library using RNA that was extracted from PBMCs. The germline CDR1 and CDR2 sequences are MNHNS and SASEGT. The CDR3 spans 15 residues. J gave up 6 bases and V 6 bases, and 9 bases lay outside the gene matches.

This TCR was recovered from a female donor with Graves disease. The genes are TRBV6-1 and TRBJ2-7; TRBD1 aligns across 12 bases. The input for sequencing was peripheral blood mononuclear cells (PBMCs), taken when the disease was refractory, from a patient treated with antithyroid drugs. CDR3 sequence (DNA): TGTGCCAGCAGCGACGCCGGGACAGGGGGCGGCGAGCAGTACTTC. Its protein product is CASSDAGTGGGEQYF.